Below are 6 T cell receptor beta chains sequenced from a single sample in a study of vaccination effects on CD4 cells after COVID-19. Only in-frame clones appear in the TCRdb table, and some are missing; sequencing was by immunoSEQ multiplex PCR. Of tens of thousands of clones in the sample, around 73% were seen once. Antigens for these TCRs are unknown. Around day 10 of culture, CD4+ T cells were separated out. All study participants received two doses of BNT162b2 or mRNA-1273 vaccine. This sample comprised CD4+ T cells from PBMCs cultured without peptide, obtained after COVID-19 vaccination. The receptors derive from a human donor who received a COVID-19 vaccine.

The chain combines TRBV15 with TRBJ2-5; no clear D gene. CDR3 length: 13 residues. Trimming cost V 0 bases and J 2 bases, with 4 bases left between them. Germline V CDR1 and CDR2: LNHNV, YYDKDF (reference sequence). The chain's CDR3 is CATSRDIQETQYF. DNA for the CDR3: TGTGCCACCAGCAGAGACATACAAGAGACCCAGTACTTC.

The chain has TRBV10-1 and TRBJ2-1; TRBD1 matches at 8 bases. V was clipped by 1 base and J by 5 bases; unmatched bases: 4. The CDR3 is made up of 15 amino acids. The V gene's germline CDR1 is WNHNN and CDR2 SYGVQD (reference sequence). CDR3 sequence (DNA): TGCGCCAGCAGTGAGTGGACAGGGATAAACAATGAGCAGTTCTTC. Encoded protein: CASSEWTGINNEQFF.

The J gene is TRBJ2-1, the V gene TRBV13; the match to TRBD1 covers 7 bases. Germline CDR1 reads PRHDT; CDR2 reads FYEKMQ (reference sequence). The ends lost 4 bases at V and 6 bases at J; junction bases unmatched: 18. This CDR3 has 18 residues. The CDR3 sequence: CASSSYADRAGISNEQFF. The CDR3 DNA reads TGTGCCAGCAGCTCGTATGCCGACAGGGCTGGGATCAGCAATGAGCAGTTCTTC.

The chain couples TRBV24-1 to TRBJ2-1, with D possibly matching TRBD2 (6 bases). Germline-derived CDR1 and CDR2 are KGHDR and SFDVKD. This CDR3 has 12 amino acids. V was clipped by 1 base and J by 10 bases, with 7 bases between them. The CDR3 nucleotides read TGTGCCACCAGTGATTTTGGGGGGGAGCAGTTCTTC. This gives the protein CATSDFGGEQFF.

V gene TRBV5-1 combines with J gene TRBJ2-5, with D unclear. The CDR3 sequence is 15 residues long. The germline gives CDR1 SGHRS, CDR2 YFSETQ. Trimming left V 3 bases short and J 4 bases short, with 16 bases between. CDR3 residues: CASSSTGRAGETQYF. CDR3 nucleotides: TGCGCCAGCAGCTCGACGGGCCGGGCTGGAGAGACCCAGTACTTC.

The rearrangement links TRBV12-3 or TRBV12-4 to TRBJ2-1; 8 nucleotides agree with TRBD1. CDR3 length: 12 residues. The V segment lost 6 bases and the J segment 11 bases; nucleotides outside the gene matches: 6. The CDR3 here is CASSPGQGQQFF. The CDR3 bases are TGTGCCAGCAGCCCTGGACAGGGTCAGCAGTTCTTC.